A selection of T cell receptor beta chains follows, all from one sample in a study of blood T cells in healthy people across ages. MiXCR, run by TCRdb on the 5' RACE reads, gives a single entry per CDR3 protein. The sample records 1.2 million to 1.5 million distinct CDR3 sequences, around 59% being singletons. Material for sequencing was blood. These receptors came from a man aged 18-30 years in good health. CDR3s include the opening cysteine and the closing phenylalanine or tryptophan. Each record gives: D gene, V gene, clone size, J gene, CDR3 protein, CDR3 DNA. The D gene is left open where the match is weak. A clone size is listed for some rows: how often the clone was seen (once, few, many), or a class if it is expanded.

D: NA
V: TRBV27
size: NA
J: TRBJ2-2
CDR3: CASSLFDTGELFF
DNA: TGTGCCAGCAGTTTATTTGACACCGGGGAGCTGTTTTTT

D: NA
V: TRBV29-1
size: NA
J: TRBJ2-2
CDR3: CSVGQGSNTGELFF
DNA: TGCAGCGTAGGCCAGGGCTCGAACACCGGGGAGCTGTTTTTT

D: TRBD2
V: TRBV27
size: NA
J: TRBJ2-1
CDR3: CASSFEAGVNNEQFF
DNA: TGTGCCAGCAGTTTTGAGGCGGGAGTGAACAATGAGCAGTTCTTC

D: NA
V: TRBV12-5
size: NA
J: TRBJ2-1
CDR3: CAGARGINEQFF
DNA: TGTGCTGGCGCGCGCGGGATTAATGAGCAGTTCTTC

D: NA
V: TRBV11-2
size: NA
J: TRBJ1-6
CDR3: CASSFWGSFNSPLHF
DNA: TGTGCCAGCAGCTTTTGGGGGTCATTCAATTCACCCCTCCACTTT

D: NA
V: TRBV13
size: NA
J: TRBJ1-2
CDR3: CASSTQRASGWVGYTF
DNA: TGTGCCAGCAGCACCCAACGGGCCAGTGGATGGGTTGGCTACACCTTC

D: NA
V: TRBV20-1
size: NA
J: TRBJ2-2
CDR3: CSARDIGHYAGELFF
DNA: TGCAGTGCTAGAGACATCGGACATTATGCCGGGGAGCTGTTTTTT

D: NA
V: TRBV4-2
size: NA
J: TRBJ1-1
CDR3: CASRSGEDGNTEAFF
DNA: TGTGCCAGCAGATCTGGGGAGGATGGGAACACTGAAGCTTTCTTT

D: NA
V: TRBV14
size: NA
J: TRBJ2-1
CDR3: CASSQDRSTRSPNEQFF
DNA: TGTGCCAGCAGCCAAGATAGGTCGACCCGGTCTCCCAATGAGCAGTTCTTC

D: TRBD2
V: TRBV9
size: NA
J: TRBJ2-1
CDR3: CASSSTSGRAWNEQFF
DNA: TGTGCCAGCAGCTCAACTAGCGGGAGGGCCTGGAATGAGCAGTTCTTC

D: NA
V: TRBV7-8
size: NA
J: TRBJ2-5
CDR3: CASSLYGDKETQYF
DNA: TGTGCCAGCAGCTTGTATGGGGACAAAGAGACCCAGTACTTC

D: TRBD2
V: TRBV29-1
size: NA
J: TRBJ2-3
CDR3: CSVAPAGARQYF
DNA: TGCAGCGTCGCCCCTGCGGGAGCCCGGCAGTATTTT

D: NA
V: TRBV5-1
size: NA
J: TRBJ2-3
CDR3: CASRVDQGGDTQYF
DNA: TGCGCCAGCAGAGTCGATCAGGGTGGAGATACGCAGTATTTT

D: NA
V: TRBV29-1
size: few
J: TRBJ2-5
CDR3: CSVRIPQETQYF
DNA: TGCAGCGTTAGGATCCCACAAGAGACCCAGTACTTC

D: TRBD2
V: TRBV7-9
size: NA
J: TRBJ2-7
CDR3: CASSSPGGSPLPTYEQYF
DNA: TGTGCCAGCAGCTCACCGGGGGGTTCCCCCCTTCCTACCTACGAGCAGTACTTC

D: NA
V: TRBV15
size: NA
J: TRBJ2-1
CDR3: CATGTEGRNEQFF
DNA: TGTGCCACTGGGACGGAGGGACGGAATGAGCAGTTCTTC

D: NA
V: TRBV7-8
size: NA
J: TRBJ2-5
CDR3: CASSFGLFETQYF
DNA: TGTGCCAGCAGCTTCGGGTTGTTCGAGACCCAGTACTTC

D: NA
V: TRBV12-3/TRBV12-4
size: NA
J: TRBJ2-1
CDR3: CASSFPGGNEQFF
DNA: TGTGCCAGCAGTTTTCCCGGGGGTAATGAGCAGTTCTTC

D: TRBD1
V: TRBV7-9
size: few
J: TRBJ2-7
CDR3: CASGGMTGASYEQYF
DNA: TGTGCCAGCGGGGGAATGACAGGGGCCTCCTACGAGCAGTACTTC

D: TRBD1
V: TRBV24-1
size: NA
J: TRBJ2-3
CDR3: CATSRRTGGSDTQYF
DNA: TGTGCCACTTCCCGCCGGACAGGGGGCTCAGATACGCAGTATTTT

D: NA
V: TRBV27
size: NA
J: TRBJ2-3
CDR3: CASSPTTGGFRDTQYF
DNA: TGTGCCAGCAGTCCCACCACAGGTGGATTCAGAGATACGCAGTATTTT

D: NA
V: TRBV20-1
size: NA
J: TRBJ2-3
CDR3: CSARASPTPAVRGTDTQYF
DNA: TGCAGTGCTAGAGCCTCCCCCACTCCCGCGGTCCGGGGCACAGATACGCAGTATTTT

D: NA
V: TRBV20-1
size: few
J: TRBJ2-4
CDR3: CSEIHLAKNIQYF
DNA: TGCAGTGAAATTCATCTAGCCAAAAACATTCAGTACTTC

D: TRBD2
V: TRBV3-1
size: NA
J: TRBJ2-1
CDR3: CASSQGVGGRYNEQFF
DNA: TGTGCCAGTAGCCAAGGAGTGGGAGGGCGGTACAATGAGCAGTTCTTC

D: TRBD1
V: TRBV7-2
size: NA
J: TRBJ2-2
CDR3: CASSFGRGPAGELFF
DNA: TGTGCCAGCAGCTTCGGCAGGGGGCCAGCTGGGGAGCTGTTTTTT

D: NA
V: TRBV30
size: NA
J: TRBJ1-2
CDR3: CAWSVSNYGYTF
DNA: TGTGCCTGGAGTGTTAGTAACTATGGCTACACCTTC

D: NA
V: TRBV3-1
size: NA
J: TRBJ2-7
CDR3: CASSHLIRFYEQYF
DNA: TGTGCCAGCAGCCATCTAATAAGATTCTACGAGCAGTACTTC

D: NA
V: TRBV6-5
size: NA
J: TRBJ1-6
CDR3: CASRSGLNSPLHF
DNA: TGTGCCAGCAGGTCAGGGCTGAATTCACCCCTCCACTTT

D: TRBD1
V: TRBV5-5
size: NA
J: TRBJ1-5
CDR3: CASSLTGEGSNQPQHF
DNA: TGTGCCAGCAGCTTGACAGGGGAAGGTAGCAATCAGCCCCAGCATTTT

D: NA
V: TRBV7-2
size: NA
J: TRBJ2-1
CDR3: CASSLTRDEFNEQFF
DNA: TGTGCCAGCAGCTTAACGCGGGATGAATTCAATGAGCAGTTCTTC

D: TRBD2
V: TRBV29-1
size: NA
J: TRBJ2-1
CDR3: CSVEGAGAYNEQFF
DNA: TGCAGCGTTGAGGGAGCGGGAGCCTACAATGAGCAGTTCTTC

D: NA
V: TRBV29-1
size: NA
J: TRBJ1-5
CDR3: CSVEAGQGQPQHF
DNA: TGCAGCGTTGAAGCGGGGCAGGGGCAGCCCCAGCATTTT

D: NA
V: TRBV5-4
size: once
J: TRBJ1-1
CDR3: CASSLPGAQSTEAFF
DNA: TGTGCCAGCAGCTTGCCCGGGGCCCAGAGCACTGAAGCTTTCTTT

D: NA
V: TRBV6-5
size: few
J: TRBJ2-3
CDR3: CASSSTSGDTQYF
DNA: TGTGCCAGCAGTTCGACTAGTGGAGATACGCAGTATTTT

D: NA
V: TRBV7-2
size: NA
J: TRBJ2-1
CDR3: CASSLYFGGGYYNEQFF
DNA: TGTGCCAGCAGCTTATATTTCGGGGGAGGCTATTACAATGAGCAGTTCTTC

D: NA
V: TRBV28
size: NA
J: TRBJ2-7
CDR3: CASSALGADIYEQYF
DNA: TGTGCCAGCAGCGCCCTGGGGGCGGACATCTACGAGCAGTACTTC

D: TRBD1
V: TRBV20-1
size: NA
J: TRBJ2-5
CDR3: CSASPTGLETQYF
DNA: TGCAGTGCTTCTCCGACAGGGCTGGAGACCCAGTACTTC

D: NA
V: TRBV7-9
size: NA
J: TRBJ2-1
CDR3: CASSHPDGLNNEQFF
DNA: TGTGCCAGCAGCCATCCCGACGGACTCAACAATGAGCAGTTCTTC

D: TRBD2
V: TRBV29-1
size: few
J: TRBJ2-1
CDR3: CSVEAGLVYNEQFF
DNA: TGCAGCGTTGAAGCGGGACTAGTCTACAATGAGCAGTTCTTC